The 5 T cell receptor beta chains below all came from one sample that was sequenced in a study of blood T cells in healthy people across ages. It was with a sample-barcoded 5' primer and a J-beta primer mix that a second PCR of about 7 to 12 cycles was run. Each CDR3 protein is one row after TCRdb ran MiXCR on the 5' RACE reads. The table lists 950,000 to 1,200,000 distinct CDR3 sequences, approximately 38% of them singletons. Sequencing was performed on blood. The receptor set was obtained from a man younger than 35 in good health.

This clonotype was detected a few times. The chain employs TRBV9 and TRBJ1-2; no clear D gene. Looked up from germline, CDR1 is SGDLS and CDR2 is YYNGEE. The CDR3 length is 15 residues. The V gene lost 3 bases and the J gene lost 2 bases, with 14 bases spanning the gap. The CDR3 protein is CASSENIHGNYGYTF. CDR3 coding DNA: TGTGCCAGCAGCGAAAATATCCATGGAAACTATGGCTACACCTTC.

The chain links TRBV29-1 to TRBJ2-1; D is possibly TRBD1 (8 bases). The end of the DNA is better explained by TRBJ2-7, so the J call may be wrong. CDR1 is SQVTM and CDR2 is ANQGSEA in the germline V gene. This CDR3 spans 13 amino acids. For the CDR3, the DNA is TGCAGCGTACAGGGGGGGTCCTACAATGAGCAGTACTTC. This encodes CSVQGGSYNEQYF.

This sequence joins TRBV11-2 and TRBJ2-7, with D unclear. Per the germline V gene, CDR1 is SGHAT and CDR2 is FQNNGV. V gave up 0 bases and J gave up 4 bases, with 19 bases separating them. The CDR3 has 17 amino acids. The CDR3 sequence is CASSLDRSGPWLYEQYF. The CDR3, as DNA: TGTGCCAGCAGCTTAGACAGGTCGGGCCCTTGGTTGTACGAGCAGTACTTC. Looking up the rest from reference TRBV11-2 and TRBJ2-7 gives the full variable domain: EAGVAQSPRYKIIEKRQSVAFWCNPISGHATLYWYQQILGQGPKLLIQFQNNGVVDDSQLPKDRFSAERLKGVDSTLKIQPAKLEDSAVYLCASSLDRSGPWLYEQYFGPGTRLTVT.

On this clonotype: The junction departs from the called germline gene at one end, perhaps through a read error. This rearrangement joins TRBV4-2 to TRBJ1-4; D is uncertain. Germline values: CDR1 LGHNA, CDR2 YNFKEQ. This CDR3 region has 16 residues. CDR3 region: CASSQAYGRTNEKPFF. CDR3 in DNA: TGTGCCAGCAGCCAAGCGTATGGAAGGACTAATGAAAAACCGTTTTTT.

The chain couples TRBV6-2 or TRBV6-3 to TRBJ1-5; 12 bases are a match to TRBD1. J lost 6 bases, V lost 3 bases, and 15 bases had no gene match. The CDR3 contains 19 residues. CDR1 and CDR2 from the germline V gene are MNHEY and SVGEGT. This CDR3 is CASSYRRPVGTGGSQPQHF. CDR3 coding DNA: TGTGCCAGCAGTTATAGGCGGCCGGTTGGGACAGGGGGCTCTCAGCCCCAGCATTTT.